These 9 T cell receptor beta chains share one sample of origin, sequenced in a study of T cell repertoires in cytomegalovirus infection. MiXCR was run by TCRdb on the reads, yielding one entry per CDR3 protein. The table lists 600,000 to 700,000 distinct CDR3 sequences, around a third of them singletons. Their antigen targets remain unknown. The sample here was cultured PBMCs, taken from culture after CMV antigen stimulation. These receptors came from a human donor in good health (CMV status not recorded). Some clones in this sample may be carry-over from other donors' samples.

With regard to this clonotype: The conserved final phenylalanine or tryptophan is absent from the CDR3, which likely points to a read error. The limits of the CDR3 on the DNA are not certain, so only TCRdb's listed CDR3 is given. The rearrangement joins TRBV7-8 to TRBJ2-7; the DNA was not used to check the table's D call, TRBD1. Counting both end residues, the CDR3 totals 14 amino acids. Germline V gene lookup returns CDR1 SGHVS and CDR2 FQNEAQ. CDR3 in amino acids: CASSLAGTGVHRYC.

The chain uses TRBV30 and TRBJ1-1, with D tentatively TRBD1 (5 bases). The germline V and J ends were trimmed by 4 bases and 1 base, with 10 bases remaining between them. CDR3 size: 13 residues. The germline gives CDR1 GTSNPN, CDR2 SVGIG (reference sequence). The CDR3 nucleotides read TGTGCCTGGAAGGTGCAGGGGAACACTGAAGCTTTCTTT. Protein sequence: CAWKVQGNTEAFF. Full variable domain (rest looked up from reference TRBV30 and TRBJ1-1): SQTIHQWPATLVQPVGSPLSLECTVEGTSNPNLYWYRQAAGRGLQLLFYSVGIGQISSEVPQNLSASRPQDRQFILSSKKLLLSDSGFYLCAWKVQGNTEAFFGQGTRLTVV.

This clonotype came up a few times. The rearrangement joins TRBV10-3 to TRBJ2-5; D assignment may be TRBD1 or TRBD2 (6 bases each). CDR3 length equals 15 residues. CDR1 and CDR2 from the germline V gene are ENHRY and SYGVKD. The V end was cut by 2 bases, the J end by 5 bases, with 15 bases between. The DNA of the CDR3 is TGTGCCATCAGTGAGACGGGAGATGGGGGCGAGACCCAGTACTTC. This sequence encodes CAISETGDGGETQYF.

The DNA for the CDR3 is TGTGCCAGCAGTACACAGAGGAACACTGAAGCTTTCTTT. Its translation: CASSTQRNTEAFF. The V and J genes are TRBV2 and TRBJ1-1; D is ambiguous. CDR3 length: 13 residues. Germline CDR1 and CDR2: SNHLY and FYNNEI. V lost 5 bases to trimming and J lost 1 base, with 8 bases between them.

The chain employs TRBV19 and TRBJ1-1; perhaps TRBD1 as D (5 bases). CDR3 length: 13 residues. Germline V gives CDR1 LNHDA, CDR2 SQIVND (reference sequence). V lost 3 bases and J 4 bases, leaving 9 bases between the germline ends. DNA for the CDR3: TGTGCCAGTAGTATGGGGGGAGGCACTGAAGCTTTCTTT. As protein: CASSMGGGTEAFF.

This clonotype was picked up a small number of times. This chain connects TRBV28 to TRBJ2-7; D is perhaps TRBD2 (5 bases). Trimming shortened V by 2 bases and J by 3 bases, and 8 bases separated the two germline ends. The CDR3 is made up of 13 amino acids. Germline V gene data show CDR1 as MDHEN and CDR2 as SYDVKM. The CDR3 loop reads CASSLQRHYEQYF. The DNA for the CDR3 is TGTGCCAGCAGTTTACAGCGGCACTACGAGCAGTACTTC. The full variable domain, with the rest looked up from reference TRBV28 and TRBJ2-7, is DVKVTQSSRYLVKRTGEKVFLECVQDMDHENMFWYRQDPGLGLRLIYFSYDVKMKEKGDIPEGYSVSREKKERFSLILESASTNQTSMYLCASSLQRHYEQYFGPGTRLTVT.

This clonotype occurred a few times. CDR3 coding DNA: TGCGCCAGCAGCCAATACAGGGTTACTAATGAAAAACTGTTTTTT. It specifies CASSQYRVTNEKLFF. The chain uses TRBV4-1 and TRBJ1-4, with D perhaps TRBD1 (6 bases). Germline assignment: CDR1 MGHRA and CDR2 YSYEKL. The CDR3 loop spans 15 amino acids. V shed 2 bases and J shed 2 bases, with 9 bases lying between them.

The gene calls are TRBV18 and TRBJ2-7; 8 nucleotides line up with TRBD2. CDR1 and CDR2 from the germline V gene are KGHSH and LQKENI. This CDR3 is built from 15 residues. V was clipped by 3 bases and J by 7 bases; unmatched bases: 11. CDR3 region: CASSPGESGSGEQYF. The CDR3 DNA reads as TGTGCCAGCTCACCGGGGGAAAGCGGGAGTGGAGAGCAGTACTTC.

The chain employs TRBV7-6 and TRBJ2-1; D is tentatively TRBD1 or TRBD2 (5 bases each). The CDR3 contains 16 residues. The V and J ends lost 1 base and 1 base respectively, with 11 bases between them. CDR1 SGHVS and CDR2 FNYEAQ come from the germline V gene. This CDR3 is CASSLEEGPSYNEQFF. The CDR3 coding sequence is TGTGCCAGCAGCTTAGAAGAGGGGCCTTCCTACAATGAGCAGTTCTTC. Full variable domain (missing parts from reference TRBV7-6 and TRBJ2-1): GAGVSQSPRYKVTKRGQDVALRCDPISGHVSLYWYRQALGQGPEFLTYFNYEAQQDKSGLPNDRFSAERPEGSISTLTIQRTEQRDSAMYRCASSLEEGPSYNEQFFGPGTRLTVL.